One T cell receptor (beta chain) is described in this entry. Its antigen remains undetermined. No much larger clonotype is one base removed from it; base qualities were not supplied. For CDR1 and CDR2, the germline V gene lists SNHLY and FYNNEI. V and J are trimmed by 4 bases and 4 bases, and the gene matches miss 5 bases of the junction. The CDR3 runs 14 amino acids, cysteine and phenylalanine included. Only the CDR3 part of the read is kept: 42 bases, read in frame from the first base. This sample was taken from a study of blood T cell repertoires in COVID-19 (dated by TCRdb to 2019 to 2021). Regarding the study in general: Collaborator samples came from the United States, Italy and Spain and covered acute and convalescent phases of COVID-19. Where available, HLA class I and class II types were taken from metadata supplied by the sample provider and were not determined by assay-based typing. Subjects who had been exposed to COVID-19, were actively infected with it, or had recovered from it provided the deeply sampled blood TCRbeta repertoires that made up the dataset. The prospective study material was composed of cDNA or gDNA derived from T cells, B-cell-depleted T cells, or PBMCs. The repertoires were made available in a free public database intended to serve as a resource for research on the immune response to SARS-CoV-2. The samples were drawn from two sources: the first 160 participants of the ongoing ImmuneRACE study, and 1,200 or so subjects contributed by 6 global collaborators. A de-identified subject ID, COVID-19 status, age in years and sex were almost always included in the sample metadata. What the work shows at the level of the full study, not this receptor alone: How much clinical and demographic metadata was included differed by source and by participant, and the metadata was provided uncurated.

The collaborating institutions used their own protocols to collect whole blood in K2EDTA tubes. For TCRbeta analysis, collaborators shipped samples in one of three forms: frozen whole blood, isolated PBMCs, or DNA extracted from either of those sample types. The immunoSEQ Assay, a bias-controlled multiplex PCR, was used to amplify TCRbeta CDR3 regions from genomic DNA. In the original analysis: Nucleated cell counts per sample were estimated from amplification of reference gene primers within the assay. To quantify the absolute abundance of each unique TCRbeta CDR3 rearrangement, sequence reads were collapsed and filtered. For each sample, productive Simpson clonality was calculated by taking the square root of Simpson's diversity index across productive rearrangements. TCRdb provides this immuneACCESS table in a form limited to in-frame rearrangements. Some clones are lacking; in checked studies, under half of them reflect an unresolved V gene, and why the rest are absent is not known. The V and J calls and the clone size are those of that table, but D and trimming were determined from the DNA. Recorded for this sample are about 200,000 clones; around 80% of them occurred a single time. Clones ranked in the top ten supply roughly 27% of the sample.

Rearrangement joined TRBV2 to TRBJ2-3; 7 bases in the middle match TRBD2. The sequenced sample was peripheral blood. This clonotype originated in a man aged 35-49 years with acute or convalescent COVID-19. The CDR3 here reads CASSVGGSADTQYF. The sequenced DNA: TGTGCCAGCAGTGTTGGCGGGAGTGCAGATACGCAGTATTTT.